This TCR beta chain appears in the sequencing data of a study of technical replicates of blood from a handful of donors. CDR1 is SGDLS and CDR2 is YYNGEE in the germline V gene. This CDR3 contains 17 residues. The J segment lost 6 bases and the V segment lost 0 bases, leaving 7 bases of the junction unmatched. TCRdb keeps only in-frame clones here, not all; method: immunoSEQ multiplex PCR. Among some 98,000 clones listed, approximately 94% were seen once. The sample taken for sequencing was T cells isolated from PBMCs. This chain joins TRBV9 and TRBJ2-3; 13 bases agree with TRBD2. This clonotype originated in a human donor in good health. In DNA form, the CDR3 reads TGTGCCAGCAGCGTAGGAAGACTAGCGGGAGGCTGGGATACGCAGTATTTT. Translation: CASSVGRLAGGWDTQYF.